This TCR beta chain was found in a study of blood T cell repertoires in COVID-19. Looking at the study overall: Researchers got acute and convalescent COVID-19 samples from the United States, Italy and Spain. T cells, B-cell-depleted T cells, or PBMCs supplied cDNA or gDNA.

CDR3 length: 17 residues. Germline lookup yields CDR1 DFQATT and CDR2 SNEGSKA (reference sequence). V lost 3 bases to trimming and J lost 7 bases; unmatched junction nucleotides: 14. TCRdb keeps only in-frame clones here, not all; method: immunoSEQ multiplex PCR. Here the sample spans roughly 64,000 clones, roughly 85% being singletons. This chain links TRBV20-1 with TRBJ2-1, with 11 bases lining up with TRBD2. The TCR comes from a man aged 35-49 years with acute or convalescent COVID-19. Sequencing was done on a sample of peripheral blood. CDR3 protein: CSASTGKGLAVGNEQFF. CDR3 nucleotide sequence: TGCAGTGCTAGTACAGGGAAGGGACTAGCGGTGGGGAATGAGCAGTTCTTC.